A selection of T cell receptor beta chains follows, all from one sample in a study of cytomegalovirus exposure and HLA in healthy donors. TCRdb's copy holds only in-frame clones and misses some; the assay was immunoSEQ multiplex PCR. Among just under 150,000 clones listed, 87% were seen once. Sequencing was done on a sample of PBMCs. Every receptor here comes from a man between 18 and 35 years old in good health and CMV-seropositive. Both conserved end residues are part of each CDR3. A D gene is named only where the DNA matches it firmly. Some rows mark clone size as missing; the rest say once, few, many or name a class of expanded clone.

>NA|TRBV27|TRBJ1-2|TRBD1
TGTGCCAGCAGCCCCTCAGGGGGCAGGGGTGGCTACACCTTC
CASSPSGGRGGYTF
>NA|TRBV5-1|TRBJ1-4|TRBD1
TGCGCCAGCAGCTTGGCCCGGGACAGTAATGAAAAACTGTTTTTT
CASSLARDSNEKLFF
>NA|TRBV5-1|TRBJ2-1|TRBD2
TGCGCCAGCAGCTTAAGCGGGGGAATCAATGAGCAGTTCTTC
CASSLSGGINEQFF
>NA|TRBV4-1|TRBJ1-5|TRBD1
TGCGCCAGCAGCCAAGGTATTGGTCAGACAGGGGACGATCCTAATCAGCCCCAGCATTTT
CASSQGIGQTGDDPNQPQHF
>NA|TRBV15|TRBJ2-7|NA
TGTGCCACCAGCAGAGCGGGTACAGGGTCCGAGCAGTACTTC
CATSRAGTGSEQYF
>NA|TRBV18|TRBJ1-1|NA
TGTGCCAGCTCACCCCAGACAGGAAACACTGAAGCTTTCTTT
CASSPQTGNTEAFF
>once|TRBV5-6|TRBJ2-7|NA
TGTGCCAGCAGCTTGGCCGGGGGATCCTACGAGCAGTACTTC
CASSLAGGSYEQYF
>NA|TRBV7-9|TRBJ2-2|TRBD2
TGTGCCAGCCGACTAGCGGGAACCGGGGAGCTGTTTTTT
CASRLAGTGELFF
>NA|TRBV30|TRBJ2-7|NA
TGTGCCTGGAGTGACAGGGCCTACGAGCAGTACTTC
CAWSDRAYEQYF
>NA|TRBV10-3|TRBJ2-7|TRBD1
TGTGCCATCAAGGGGACAGGTACGGGTTACGAGCAGTACTTC
CAIKGTGTGYEQYF
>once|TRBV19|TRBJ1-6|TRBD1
TGTGCCAGTGGACAGGGGAGTAATTCACCCCTCCACTTT
CASGQGSNSPLHF
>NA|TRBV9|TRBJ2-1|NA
TGTGCCAGCAGCGTAGGAGGAGGGCTTAGCTACAATGAGCAGTTCTTC
CASSVGGGLSYNEQFF
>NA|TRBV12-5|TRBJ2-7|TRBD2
TGTGCTAGTGGTTTGGGGACTAGCGGGAGGTACCGTATTAGGCAGTACTTC
CASGLGTSGRYRIRQYF
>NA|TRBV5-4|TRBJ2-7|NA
TGTGCCAGCAGCGCGACAGCCCGAATACCCTACGAGCAGTACTTC
CASSATARIPYEQYF
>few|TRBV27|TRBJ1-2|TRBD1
TGTGCCAGCAGTTCGACAGGGCACGGCTACACCTTC
CASSSTGHGYTF
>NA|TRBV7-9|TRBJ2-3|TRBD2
TGTGCCAGCAGCCCTAGCGGGGTAGCAGATACGCAGTATTTT
CASSPSGVADTQYF
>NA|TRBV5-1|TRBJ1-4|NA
TGCGCCAGCAGCTTGGGAGGTGAGGGAGAAAAACTGTTTTTT
CASSLGGEGEKLFF
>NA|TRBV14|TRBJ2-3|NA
TGTGCCAGCAGCCACACTGCAGATACGCAGTATTTT
CASSHTADTQYF
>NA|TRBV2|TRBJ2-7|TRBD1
TGTGCCAGCAGTGAAGGACAGGGGGTGGACGAGCAGTACTTC
CASSEGQGVDEQYF
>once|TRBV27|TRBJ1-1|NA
TGTGCCAGCAGTTTATCCAGTGGTTGGCAACAGAACACTGAAGCTTTCTTT
CASSLSSGWQQNTEAFF
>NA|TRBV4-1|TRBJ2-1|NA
TGCGCCAGCAGCCAAGTCGGCCTAGCGAGCAATGAGCAGTTCTTC
CASSQVGLASNEQFF
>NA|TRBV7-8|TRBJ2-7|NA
TGTGCCAGCAGCGGCCGGGAGATCCCCGCCGAGCAGTACTTC
CASSGREIPAEQYF
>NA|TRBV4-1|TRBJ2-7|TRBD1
TGCGCCAGCAGCCACCCCGGGACAGGGGACAGCGAGCAGTACTTC
CASSHPGTGDSEQYF
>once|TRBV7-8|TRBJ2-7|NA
TGTGCCAGCAGCTTAGGGGAGAGCTCCTACGAGCAGTACTTC
CASSLGESSYEQYF
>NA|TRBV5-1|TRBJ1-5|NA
TGCGCCAGCAGCCTGGGGACGGGGGATCAGCCCCAGCATTTT
CASSLGTGDQPQHF
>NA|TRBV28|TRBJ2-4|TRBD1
TGTGCCAGCAGTTCGACAGGGGTAGCCAAAAACATTCAGTACTTC
CASSSTGVAKNIQYF
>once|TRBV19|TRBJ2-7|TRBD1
TGTGCCAGTAGTACCGGGACAGGGGGTTCCTACGAGCAGTACTTC
CASSTGTGGSYEQYF
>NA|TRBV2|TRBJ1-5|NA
TGTGCCAGCAGTGAAGCGTCGGGGTTTCAGCCCCAGCATTTT
CASSEASGFQPQHF
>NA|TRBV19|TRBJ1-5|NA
TGTGCCAGTACCGGGTCAGACCTATTCGATAGCAATCAGCCCCAGCATTTT
CASTGSDLFDSNQPQHF
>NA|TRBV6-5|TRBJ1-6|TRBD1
TGTGCCAGCAGTTACTCGGACAGGGCTAATTCACCCCTCCACTTT
CASSYSDRANSPLHF
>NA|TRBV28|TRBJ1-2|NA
TGTGCCAGCAGCTCCCCTAATAGCTATGGCTACACCTTC
CASSSPNSYGYTF
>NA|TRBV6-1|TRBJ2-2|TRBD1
TGTGCCAGCAGGGGACCACAGGGGGACACCGGGGAGCTGTTTTTT
CASRGPQGDTGELFF
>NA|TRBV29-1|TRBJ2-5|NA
TGCAGCGTTGGGCCCAACAGGGTTGAGACCCAGTACTTC
CSVGPNRVETQYF
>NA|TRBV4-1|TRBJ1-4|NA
TGCGCCAGCAGCCTTCCCTATAAGGAAAAACTGTTTTTT
CASSLPYKEKLFF
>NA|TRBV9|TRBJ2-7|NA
TGTGCCAGCAGCGGTGGGGGGAGCTCCTACGAGCAGTACTTC
CASSGGGSSYEQYF
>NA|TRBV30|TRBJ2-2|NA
TGTGCCTGGAGTGTGGCGGGACCCCGAGGGGAGCTGTTTTTT
CAWSVAGPRGELFF
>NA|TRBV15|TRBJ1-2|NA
TGTGCCACCAGCAGAGATATGGGGGGGCGAGGCTACACCTTC
CATSRDMGGRGYTF
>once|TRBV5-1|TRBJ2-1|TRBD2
TGCGCCAGCGCTGAAATGGGACTAGCGGAAAACAATGAGCAGTTCTTC
CASAEMGLAENNEQFF
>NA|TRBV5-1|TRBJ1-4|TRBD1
TGCGCCAGCAGCTTGGGAACAGGGGGCGATGAAAAACTGTTTTTT
CASSLGTGGDEKLFF
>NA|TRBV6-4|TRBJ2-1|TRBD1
TGTGCCAGCAGTAGTTCCTCCGGGACAGGGGGGAACAATGAGCAGTTCTTC
CASSSSSGTGGNNEQFF
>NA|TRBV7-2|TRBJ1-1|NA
TGTGCCAGCAAACAGGGTTCTGACACTGAAGCTTTCTTT
CASKQGSDTEAFF
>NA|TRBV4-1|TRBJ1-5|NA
TGCGCCAGCAGCCAAGGGCGTCGGGGGTTTCAGCCCCAGCATTTT
CASSQGRRGFQPQHF
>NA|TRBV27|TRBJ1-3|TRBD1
TGTGCCAGCAGTCCAACGGGACAGGGCCCTGGAAACACCATATATTTT
CASSPTGQGPGNTIYF
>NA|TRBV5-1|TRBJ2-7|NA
TGCGCCAGCGGGTTAGATGCGAGGGCAACGGCGTACGAGCAGTACTTC
CASGLDARATAYEQYF
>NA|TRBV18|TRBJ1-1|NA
TGTGCCAGCTCACCGGGGGGTAGGGTAAACACTGAAGCTTTCTTT
CASSPGGRVNTEAFF
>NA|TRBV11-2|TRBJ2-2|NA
TGTGCCAGCAGCCCACTCGGGGTCAGCGGCACCGGGGAGCTGTTTTTT
CASSPLGVSGTGELFF
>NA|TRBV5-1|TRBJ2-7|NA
TGCGCCAGCAGGGACTCCTTGAGACTCTACGAGCAGTACTTC
CASRDSLRLYEQYF
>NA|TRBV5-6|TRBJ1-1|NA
TGTGCCAGCAGCTTGGGGGAGGGACACACTGAAGCTTTCTTT
CASSLGEGHTEAFF
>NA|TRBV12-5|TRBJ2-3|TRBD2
TGTGCTAGTGGTTTGGATCCGGGACTAGCGGGAGGGCGTGATACGCAGTATTTT
CASGLDPGLAGGRDTQYF
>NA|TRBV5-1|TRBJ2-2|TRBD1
TGCGCCAGCAGCTTGGGACAGGGGGAAGGCGGGGAGCTGTTTTTT
CASSLGQGEGGELFF
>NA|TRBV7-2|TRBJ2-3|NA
TGTGCCAGCAGCTTAAGGCGGGGGCCTCCCACAGATACGCAGTATTTT
CASSLRRGPPTDTQYF
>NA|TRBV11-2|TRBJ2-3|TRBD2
TGTGCCAGCAGCCTCCTAGCGGGGGGCACAGATACGCAGTATTTT
CASSLLAGGTDTQYF